One and the same sample provided the 26 T cell receptor beta chains below, sequenced in a study of T cells in Graves' hyperthyroidism and ophthalmopathy. The source material, RNA transcripts, was used to amplify TCR beta CDR3 regions. The TCR CDR3 first-round RT-PCR relied on the HTBI primer set. MiXCR was run by TCRdb on the multiplex PCR reads, yielding one entry per CDR3 protein. The table records some 740,000 distinct CDR3 sequences, about 14% of them present only once. Sequencing was done on a sample of blood. The receptors come from a woman in her late teens or twenties with Graves' hyperthyroidism.

This clonotype was picked up a small number of times. A much larger clone lies a single base off, so this may be a read error. The gene calls are TRBV2 and TRBJ2-7; D not resolved. V lost 6 bases to trimming and J lost 0 bases, with 9 bases between them. Germline CDR1 and CDR2: SNHLY and FYNNEI. This CDR3 comprises 13 residues. As DNA, the CDR3 is TGTGCCAGCAGCCAAATCTTCTCCTACGAGCAGTACTTC. Translating it yields CASSQIFSYEQYF.

This clonotype was seen many times. This chain links TRBV7-9 with TRBJ2-7; D gene unclear. The CDR3 runs to 13 residues. V lost 5 bases and J lost 3, with 11 bases in between. Germline loops: CDR1 SEHNR, CDR2 FQNEAQ (reference sequence). CDR3 bases: TGTGCCAGCAGCGGACCACTGAGCTACGAGCAGTACTTC. It codes for CASSGPLSYEQYF.

This clonotype was seen repeatedly, ten times or more. V is TRBV7-8 and J is TRBJ1-3, with D perhaps matching TRBD1 (5 bases). The germline V and J ends were trimmed by 3 bases and 4 bases, with 10 bases remaining between them. CDR1 SGHVS and CDR2 FQNEAQ come from the germline V gene. CDR3 length: 14 residues. The DNA of the CDR3 is TGTGCCAGCAGCTTTAAGGGGCGCGGAAACACCATATATTTT. Its protein product is CASSFKGRGNTIYF.

This clonotype was picked up a small number of times. The gene calls are TRBV19 and TRBJ1-5, with 8 positions matching TRBD1. Unmatched junction bases numbered 8, after V lost 8 bases and J lost 2 bases. The CDR3 runs to 15 residues. Germline V gene lookup returns CDR1 LNHDA and CDR2 SQIVND (reference sequence). The chain's CDR3 is CASEQGVTGNQPQHF. The DNA of the CDR3 is TGTGCCAGTGAACAGGGGGTTACTGGCAATCAGCCCCAGCATTTT.

This clonotype was counted ten times or more. The gene calls are TRBV20-1 and TRBJ2-3; 10 nucleotides agree with TRBD2. The CDR3 extends over 16 amino acids. The germline V gene encodes CDR1 DFQATT and CDR2 SNEGSKA (reference sequence). Trimming took 6 bases from V and 2 from J; bases not matched to a gene: 11. CDR3 region: CSAEGGTSGNTDTQYF. CDR3 nucleotides: TGCAGTGCGGAGGGGGGAACTAGCGGGAACACAGATACGCAGTATTTT.

This clonotype was seen a handful of times. J is TRBJ1-5 and V is TRBV6-2 or TRBV6-3, with 11 bases lining up with TRBD1. Germline-derived CDR1 and CDR2 are MNHEY and SVGEGT. V shed 5 bases, J shed 3 bases, and the junction held 12 bases outside the gene matches. The CDR3 is 18 amino acids. CDR3 sequence reads: CASSTRTGGARNNQPQHF. The DNA of the CDR3 is TGTGCCAGCAGTACCCGGACAGGGGGCGCACGTAACAATCAGCCCCAGCATTTT.

In this sample, this clonotype turned up a few times. This chain links TRBV7-9 with TRBJ2-7, with 7 bases lining up with TRBD1. The trim removed 5 bases at V and 4 bases at J, leaving 8 bases unmatched. This CDR3 is built from 14 residues. In germline, CDR1 is SEHNR, CDR2 FQNEAQ (reference sequence). The CDR3: CASSVPGQTYEQYF. The CDR3 DNA reads TGTGCCAGCAGCGTCCCGGGACAGACATACGAGCAGTACTTC.

This clonotype was found a few times. The chain links TRBV4-1 to TRBJ2-2, with 9 nucleotides matching TRBD1. The V gene's germline CDR1 is MGHRA and CDR2 YSYEKL. The CDR3 runs to 16 residues. V was clipped by 6 bases and J by 7 bases; unmatched bases: 12. CDR3 region: CASRSPGQGPNGELFF. Here the CDR3 DNA reads TGCGCCAGCAGGTCTCCGGGACAGGGTCCCAACGGGGAGCTGTTTTTT.

The table lists this clonotype with many counts. The chain uses TRBV13 and TRBJ1-2, with a weak D call TRBD1 (5 bases). The length of the CDR3 is 13 residues. Germline lookup yields CDR1 PRHDT and CDR2 FYEKMQ (reference sequence). Trimming took off 8 bases at V and 4 bases at J, with 14 bases between the two ends. The CDR3 DNA reads TGTGCCAGCTCGGCCGGGACCGGCTATGGCTACACCTTC. Residues: CASSAGTGYGYTF.

CDR3 sequence reads: CASSQGGMTDTQYF. CDR3 sequence (DNA): TGTGCCAGCAGCCAAGGAGGGATGACAGATACGCAGTATTTT. This chain joins TRBV3-1 and TRBJ2-3, with a tentative D call TRBD2 (5 bases). CDR3 length: 14 amino acids. The germline V gene has CDR1 LGHDT and CDR2 YNNKEL (reference sequence). V lost 1 base and J 3 bases, leaving 8 bases between the germline ends.

The J gene is TRBJ1-6, the V gene TRBV19; 8 bases match TRBD1. This CDR3 contains 16 residues. With 4 bases clipped from V and 8 bases from J, the junction kept 10 bases outside the gene matches. The V gene's germline CDR1 is LNHDA and CDR2 SQIVND (reference sequence). This CDR3 reads CASSTPRTGSHSPLHF. The DNA of the CDR3 is TGTGCCAGTAGTACCCCACGGACAGGGTCGCATTCACCCCTCCACTTT. Full variable domain (rest looked up from reference TRBV19 and TRBJ1-6): DGGITQSPKYLFRKEGQNVTLSCEQNLNHDAMYWYRQDPGQGLRLIYYSQIVNDFQKGDIAEGYSVSREKKESFPLTVTSAQKNPTAFYLCASSTPRTGSHSPLHFGNGTRLTVT.

The chain is built from TRBV11-2 and TRBJ2-2; 14 bases are shared with TRBD2. Germline CDR1 SGHAT, CDR2 FQNNGV. The CDR3 consists of 19 residues. The V and J ends lost 5 bases and 0 bases, in that order; junction bases with no gene match: 8. The CDR3 coding sequence is TGTGCCAGCAGCCAGCAGGGACTAGCGGGGGTTTCGAACACCGGGGAGCTGTTTTTT. Translated, it gives CASSQQGLAGVSNTGELFF.

This clonotype was observed a few times. CDR3 sequence (DNA): TGTGCCAGCAGTTACTTCTGGGCGGACGGCCTGAACACTGAAGCTTTCTTT. It encodes CASSYFWADGLNTEAFF. The chain combines TRBV6-5 with TRBJ1-1; D not certain. The germline CDR1 and CDR2 sequences are MNHEY and SVGAGI. The CDR3 runs 17 residues. V was cut by 1 base and J by 0 bases, with 15 bases left in between.

The chain combines TRBV3-1 with TRBJ2-7, with TRBD2 identical over 12 bases. Germline V gene data show CDR1 as LGHDT and CDR2 as YNNKEL (reference sequence). The CDR3 loop spans 15 amino acids. The V gene end was trimmed by 0 bases and the J gene end by 11 bases; junction bases not matched to a gene: 8. The CDR3 DNA sequence: TGTGCCAGCAGCCAAGATTCAACTAGCGGGAGGAAGAAGTACTTC. Translating gives CASSQDSTSGRKKYF.

With respect to this clonotype: One base away lies a much larger clone, so this may be a sequencing read error. V and J are TRBV6-2 or TRBV6-3 and TRBJ2-1; D gene ambiguous. CDR1 is MNHEY, CDR2 SVGEGT, per germline. This CDR3 has 11 residues. V was shortened by 1 base and J by 8 bases, with 3 bases between the two germline ends. The CDR3 DNA reads TGTGCCAGCAGTTACTTGTATGAGCAGTTCTTC. The encoded protein is CASSYLYEQFF.

The table lists this clonotype with a few counts. V gene TRBV20-1 combines with J gene TRBJ2-3; D uncertain. V lost 0 bases and J 0 bases, leaving 13 bases between the germline ends. Germline CDR1 and CDR2: DFQATT and SNEGSKA (reference sequence). The CDR3 contains 16 residues. The CDR3 nucleotides are TGCAGTGCTAGAGATAGGAGACCCTCTAGCACAGATACGCAGTATTTT. Translating gives CSARDRRPSSTDTQYF.

The chain employs TRBV6-1 and TRBJ1-2; D remains ambiguous. V dropped 6 bases and J dropped 8 bases, with 16 bases sitting between them. The CDR3 is 13 amino acids. The germline gives CDR1 MNHNS, CDR2 SASEGT. The CDR3 sequence: CASSPGFVYGYTF. CDR3 sequence (DNA): TGTGCCAGCAGCCCAGGCTTTGTATACGGCTACACCTTC.

This chain connects TRBV7-9 to TRBJ2-7; TRBD2 aligns across 7 bases. Per germline, CDR1 SEHNR and CDR2 FQNEAQ (reference sequence). With 11 bases clipped from V and 3 bases from J, the junction kept 10 bases outside the gene matches. This CDR3 spans 13 amino acids. The CDR3 region is CAVSEGGLYEQYF. In DNA form, the CDR3 reads TGTGCCGTCTCGGAGGGAGGGCTCTACGAGCAGTACTTC.

This clonotype appeared a few times. The gene calls are TRBV19 and TRBJ2-1, with 7 bases lining up with TRBD2. V lost 3 bases, J lost 10 bases, and 24 bases stayed unmatched. The CDR3 contains 19 residues. CDR1 is LNHDA and CDR2 is SQIVND in the germline V gene (reference sequence). The DNA for the CDR3 is TGTGCCAGTAGTATGGTCCCAAGCGGGATGTTACGAAGGACGGGAGAGCAGTTCTTC. Amino acids: CASSMVPSGMLRRTGEQFF. Combining the CDR3 with reference TRBV19 and TRBJ2-1 gives the whole variable domain DGGITQSPKYLFRKEGQNVTLSCEQNLNHDAMYWYRQDPGQGLRLIYYSQIVNDFQKGDIAEGYSVSREKKESFPLTVTSAQKNPTAFYLCASSMVPSGMLRRTGEQFFGPGTRLTVL.

This chain connects TRBV4-2 to TRBJ1-2; no firm D call. CDR1 is LGHNA, CDR2 YNFKEQ, per germline. This CDR3 contains 15 residues. V lost 0 bases and J lost 4, with 12 bases in between. This CDR3 is CASSQDPDEAYGYTF. The CDR3 DNA sequence: TGTGCCAGCAGCCAAGACCCCGACGAGGCCTATGGCTACACCTTC.

The genes are TRBV20-1 and TRBJ1-5; D possibly corresponds to TRBD1 (5 bases). The V gene lost 6 bases and the J gene lost 2 bases, with 14 bases spanning the gap. CDR3 size: 14 residues. CDR1 and CDR2 from the germline V gene are DFQATT and SNEGSKA (reference sequence). The CDR3 nucleotides read TGCAGTGCCAACCCGGGGCAAGGCAATCAGCCCCAGCATTTT. Amino acid sequence: CSANPGQGNQPQHF.

The chain employs TRBV28 and TRBJ2-1; TRBD1 matches 9 bases. CDR1 MDHEN and CDR2 SYDVKM come from the germline V gene. The CDR3 is 14 residues long. The trim removed 10 bases at V and 5 bases at J, leaving 9 bases unmatched. The CDR3 DNA follows: TGTGCCATTCCAAGGACAGGGGAGAACAATGAGCAGTTCTTC. This gives the protein CAIPRTGENNEQFF.

This clonotype was seen more than once but under ten times. The CDR3 coding sequence is TGTGCCACCAGCATTAGAGAATTCCGTAAAGCTTTCTTT. It yields the protein CATSIREFRKAFF. The chain combines TRBV15 with TRBJ1-1, with D uncertain. Germline V gives CDR1 LNHNV, CDR2 YYDKDF (reference sequence). Trimming shortened V by 4 bases and J by 9 bases, and 15 bases separated the two germline ends. The CDR3 is made up of 13 amino acids.

This clonotype was recorded many times. V and J are TRBV2 and TRBJ2-3, with unresolved D. This CDR3 contains 14 residues. The V gene lost 4 bases and the J gene lost 4 bases, with 12 bases spanning the gap. CDR1 and CDR2 (germline): SNHLY, FYNNEI. CDR3 loop: CASSARLYADTQYF. CDR3 nucleotides: TGTGCCAGCAGTGCCCGACTCTACGCAGATACGCAGTATTTT.

This clonotype was seen a handful of times. The rearrangement joins TRBV11-2 to TRBJ1-1; a possible D gene is TRBD1 (5 bases). The CDR3 consists of 15 residues. CDR1 and CDR2 from the germline V gene are SGHAT and FQNNGV. The V end was cut by 5 bases, the J end by 8 bases, with 21 bases between. CDR3 in amino acids: CASSKKKIGREEAFF. The CDR3 nucleotides read TGTGCCAGCAGCAAGAAAAAGATCGGCAGGGAAGAAGCTTTCTTT.

There are many counts of this clonotype. The chain joins TRBV6-1 to TRBJ1-1; a weak D match, TRBD1 (6 bases). Trimming shortened V by 8 bases and J by 10 bases, and 11 bases separated the two germline ends. This CDR3 is 10 amino acids long. Germline V gene sequence: CDR1 MNHNS, CDR2 SASEGT. CDR3 residues: CASGGQGAFF. The CDR3 DNA reads TGTGCCAGCGGGGGGCAGGGAGCTTTCTTT.